The 5 T cell receptor beta chains listed next were all sequenced from one sample in a study of T cells expressing NK-cell markers. TCRdb reanalyzed the 5' RACE reads, giving one entry per CDR3 protein sequence and no DNA. With a few hundred thousand distinct CDR3 sequences in the sample, the ten largest clones hold more than 1.4%. Source material: blood T cells: a sorted CD56 or NKG2C T cell subset, CD4+ or CD8+ T cells, or bulk PBMC T cells (not recorded which). The source is a woman aged 45-65 years in good health.

This chain connects TRBV29-1 to TRBJ2-2; there is no DNA to check the TCRdb D call of TRBD2. Germline lookup yields CDR1 SQVTM and CDR2 ANQGSEA. This CDR3 region has 13 residues. The CDR3 is CSVGGSGTGELFF.

The genes are TRBV20-1 and TRBJ2-1; TCRdb calls TRBD1, which cannot be checked without DNA. This CDR3 region has 16 residues. Per the germline V gene, CDR1 is DFQATT and CDR2 is SNEGSKA (reference sequence). Here the CDR3 reads CRPGQGAGGRADEQFF.

The J gene is TRBJ2-3, the V gene TRBV11-3; TCRdb's D call of TRBD2 is untestable without DNA. Germline V gene lookup returns CDR1 SGHNT and CDR2 YENEEA. The CDR3 sequence is 14 residues long. The CDR3 here is CASGLAREGDTQYF. Looking up the rest from reference TRBV11-3 and TRBJ2-3 gives the full variable domain: EAGVVQSPRYKIIEKKQPVAFWCNPISGHNTLYWYLQNLGQGPELLIRYENEEAVDDSQLPKDRFSAERLKGVDSTLKIQPAELGDSAVYLCASGLAREGDTQYFGPGTRLTVL.

The gene calls are TRBV5-1 and TRBJ1-1; the D call of TRBD1 rests on TCRdb alone, since no DNA is present to check it. The CDR3 sequence is 15 residues long. CDR1 is SGHRS and CDR2 is YFSETQ in the germline V gene. The CDR3: CASAPAVGVGTEAFF.

The V gene is TRBV11-2, the J gene TRBJ2-5. This CDR3 spans 13 amino acids. The germline CDR1 and CDR2 sequences are SGHAT and FQNNGV. The chain's CDR3 is CASSLDRRQTQYF.